The 32 T cell receptor beta chains in this list originate from one sample, sequenced in a study of siplizumab effects on memory and regulatory T cells. TCRdb's table, derived via immunoSEQ multiplex PCR, lists solely in-frame clones and lacks some. The table lists about 72,000 clones, about 89% of them singletons. Input material: CD8+ T cells sorted from blood. All receptors derive from a human donor in good health.

This chain connects TRBV11-3 to TRBJ2-2; D call uncertain. CDR1 is SGHNT and CDR2 is YENEEA in the germline V gene. Trimming shortened V by 0 bases and J by 5 bases, and 7 bases separated the two germline ends. The CDR3 totals 14 residues. The CDR3 loop reads CASSLDHLTGELFF. CDR3 coding DNA: TGTGCCAGCAGCTTAGATCACTTGACCGGGGAGCTGTTTTTT.

This clone was observed a few times. The chain is built from TRBV7-6 and TRBJ1-4; tentatively, D is TRBD1 (5 bases). V dropped 0 bases and J dropped 8 bases, with 7 bases sitting between them. Germline V gives CDR1 SGHVS, CDR2 FNYEAQ. This CDR3 spans 13 amino acids. CDR3 DNA sequence: TGTGCCAGCAGCTTAGCGGGGGGAGAAAAACTGTTTTTT. It yields the protein CASSLAGGEKLFF.

The V and J genes are TRBV27 and TRBJ2-7; D tentatively fits TRBD1 or TRBD2 (5 bases each). The CDR3 extends over 13 amino acids. Trimming stripped 4 bases from V and 2 bases from J, with 9 bases between. The germline V gene has CDR1 MNHEY and CDR2 SMNVEV (reference sequence). The CDR3: CASSWDGTYEQYF. CDR3 in DNA: TGTGCCAGCAGTTGGGACGGTACCTACGAGCAGTACTTC.

The chain has TRBV4-1 and TRBJ1-1; the D gene is possibly TRBD1 (5 bases). Trimming removed 1 base from V and 2 bases from J, with 14 bases in between. Germline loops: CDR1 MGHRA, CDR2 YSYEKL. The CDR3 is 16 residues long. This chain's CDR3 is CASSQALTWGNTEAFF. The CDR3 nucleotides are TGCGCCAGCAGCCAAGCTCTCACTTGGGGCAACACTGAAGCTTTCTTT.

This chain joins TRBV27 and TRBJ2-1; D may match TRBD1 or TRBD2 (5 bases each). The CDR3 is made up of 11 amino acids. Between the trimmed V and J ends, which lost 7 bases and 9 bases, there was a span of 10 bases. Germline-derived CDR1 and CDR2 are MNHEY and SMNVEV (reference sequence). The CDR3 protein is CASIRGLEQFF. The DNA for the CDR3 is TGTGCCAGCATCCGGGGCCTTGAGCAGTTCTTC.

The chain joins TRBV27 to TRBJ2-3; TRBD2 aligns across 14 bases. Germline CDR1 reads MNHEY; CDR2 reads SMNVEV (reference sequence). This CDR3 spans 15 amino acids. With V trimmed by 4 bases and J by 6 bases, 3 bases remained unmatched. The CDR3 reads CASSSTSGGADTQYF. CDR3 nucleotide sequence: TGTGCCAGCAGTTCGACTAGCGGGGGGGCGGATACGCAGTATTTT.

The J gene is TRBJ2-3, the V gene TRBV7-3; no firm D call. CDR3 length: 15 amino acids. Germline V CDR1 and CDR2: SGHTA, FQGTGA. V lost 1 base to trimming and J lost 2 bases, with 10 bases between them. CDR3 residues: CASSLIGGDTDTQYF. The CDR3 DNA follows: TGTGCCAGCAGCTTAATTGGCGGTGACACAGATACGCAGTATTTT.

This chain joins TRBV27 and TRBJ2-7; 10 bases are shared with TRBD1. J gave up 4 bases and V 0 bases, and 3 bases lay outside the gene matches. This CDR3 contains 15 residues. The germline gives CDR1 MNHEY, CDR2 SMNVEV (reference sequence). CDR3 in amino acids: CASSLSGTGVYEQYF. The CDR3 nucleotides are TGTGCCAGCAGTTTATCGGGGACAGGGGTGTACGAGCAGTACTTC.

This sequence joins TRBV11-3 and TRBJ1-5; D may be TRBD1 (5 bases). The V gene lost 5 bases and the J gene lost 2 bases, with 16 bases spanning the gap. CDR1 and CDR2 (germline): SGHNT, YENEEA. The CDR3 is 16 amino acids. CDR3 bases: TGTGCCAGCAGCCCCGGACGGTCGGGGGGCAATCAGCCCCAGCATTTT. Amino acid sequence: CASSPGRSGGNQPQHF. The variable domain in full, completed from reference TRBV11-3 and TRBJ1-5, reads EAGVVQSPRYKIIEKKQPVAFWCNPISGHNTLYWYLQNLGQGPELLIRYENEEAVDDSQLPKDRFSAERLKGVDSTLKIQPAELGDSAVYLCASSPGRSGGNQPQHFGDGTRLSIL.

The V gene is TRBV10-3, the J gene TRBJ2-1; no reliable D call. V was shortened by 4 bases and J by 1 base, with 8 bases between the two germline ends. Germline lookup yields CDR1 ENHRY and CDR2 SYGVKD. The CDR3 has 14 amino acids. The CDR3 nucleotides read TGTGCCATCAGTGCTTGGGAATCCTACAATGAGCAGTTCTTC. Its translation is CAISAWESYNEQFF.

The sample holds one count of this clone. This rearrangement joins TRBV11-2 to TRBJ2-7; possibly TRBD1 for D (5 bases). CDR3 size: 13 residues. CDR1 is SGHAT, CDR2 FQNNGV, per germline. The V gene lost 1 base and the J gene lost 5 bases, with 9 bases spanning the gap. The DNA of the CDR3 is TGTGCCAGCAGCTTAGTGGCAGGGCACGAGCAGTACTTC. It codes for CASSLVAGHEQYF.

This rearrangement joins TRBV5-1 to TRBJ2-3; 11 bases align to TRBD1. The CDR3 has 15 amino acids. CDR1 is SGHRS and CDR2 is YFSETQ in the germline V gene. Trimming at V came to 2 bases and at J to 4 bases, leaving 3 bases not matched to a gene. CDR3 sequence reads: CASSLRTGGSDTQYF. DNA of the CDR3: TGCGCCAGCAGCTTAAGGACAGGGGGCTCAGATACGCAGTATTTT.

This clone was counted between two and nine times. The rearrangement joins TRBV5-6 to TRBJ1-1; D not certain. Deletions cut 4 bases from V and 3 bases from J, with 10 bases between. CDR1 and CDR2 from the germline V gene are SGHDT and YYEEEE. The length of the CDR3 is 13 residues. The DNA for the CDR3 is TGTGCCAGCAGCCCCGAAGGGTACACTGAAGCTTTCTTT. This translates into CASSPEGYTEAFF. Using reference TRBV5-6 and TRBJ1-1 for the parts outside the CDR3, the full variable domain is DAGVTQSPTHLIKTRGQQVTLRCSPKSGHDTVSWYQQALGQGPQFIFQYYEEEERQRGNFPDRFSGHQFPNYSSELNVNALLLGDSALYLCASSPEGYTEAFFGQGTRLTVV.

The chain uses TRBV27 and TRBJ1-6; D gene ambiguous. Between the trimmed V and J ends, which lost 5 bases and 7 bases, there was a span of 15 bases. The CDR3 is made up of 15 amino acids. Germline V gives CDR1 MNHEY, CDR2 SMNVEV (reference sequence). The CDR3, as DNA: TGTGCCAGCAGTCATTGGAGCCTATCAAATTCACCCCTCCACTTT. Amino acids: CASSHWSLSNSPLHF.

The chain recombines TRBV6-5 with TRBJ2-5; the match to TRBD1 covers 10 bases. Looked up from germline, CDR1 is MNHEY and CDR2 is SVGAGI. The CDR3 sequence is 15 residues long. With V trimmed by 6 bases and J by 5 bases, 9 bases remained unmatched. In DNA form, the CDR3 reads TGTGCCAGCAGCCCCGAGGGACAGGGGAGGGAGACCCAGTACTTC. Its protein product is CASSPEGQGRETQYF.

The chain couples TRBV28 to TRBJ2-5; perhaps TRBD2 as D (5 bases). The CDR3 length is 13 residues. The V gene's germline CDR1 is MDHEN and CDR2 SYDVKM. V gave up 5 bases and J gave up 5 bases, with 12 bases separating them. CDR3 region: CASSTGLPETQYF. In nucleotides, the CDR3 is TGTGCCAGCAGTACGGGATTGCCGGAGACCCAGTACTTC.

The V call is TRBV14, the J call TRBJ2-7; D is undetermined. The CDR3 loop spans 13 amino acids. V gave up 4 bases and J gave up 1 base, with 8 bases separating them. Germline CDR1 reads SGHDN; CDR2 reads FVKESK. The CDR3 loop reads CASSPGMSYEQYF. The CDR3 DNA follows: TGTGCCAGCAGCCCTGGTATGTCCTACGAGCAGTACTTC. Variable domain in full (rest from reference TRBV14 and TRBJ2-7): EAGVTQFPSHSVIEKGQTVTLRCDPISGHDNLYWYRRVMGKEIKFLLHFVKESKQDESGMPNNRFLAERTGGTYSTLKVQPAELEDSGVYFCASSPGMSYEQYFGPGTRLTVT.

The chain has TRBV19 and TRBJ2-1; 10 nucleotides match TRBD2. The CDR3 is 15 residues long. Germline V gene sequence: CDR1 LNHDA, CDR2 SQIVND (reference sequence). The trim removed 4 bases at V and 2 bases at J, leaving 2 bases unmatched. The CDR3 is CASSTSGGPYNEQFF. The CDR3 coding sequence is TGTGCCAGTAGTACTAGCGGGGGACCCTACAATGAGCAGTTCTTC.

About this clone: A read error may produce the germline difference seen at one junction end. The chain combines TRBV7-2 with TRBJ1-3; no reliable D call. The CDR3 extends over 13 amino acids. Germline V gene lookup returns CDR1 SGHTA and CDR2 FQGNSA. Written as DNA, the CDR3 is TGTGCCAGCAGCCCAAATTTAATCGTCGGCCTTCCTTTT. Translation gives CASSPNLIVGLPF.

This CDR3 is CASSQVGSNQPQHF. CDR3 in DNA: TGCGCCAGCAGCCAAGTAGGTAGCAATCAGCCCCAGCATTTT. The genes are TRBV4-1 and TRBJ1-5; no reliable D call. Between the trimmed V and J ends, which lost 1 base and 0 bases, there was a span of 4 bases. Germline-derived CDR1 and CDR2 are MGHRA and YSYEKL. CDR3 length: 14 amino acids.

The V and J genes are TRBV29-1 and TRBJ2-1; D call uncertain. Germline V CDR1 and CDR2: SQVTM, ANQGSEA. Trimming stripped 4 bases from V and 4 bases from J, with 8 bases between. The CDR3 covers 12 residues. The chain's CDR3 is CSVGGVYNEQFF. CDR3 nucleotides: TGCAGCGTTGGAGGAGTATACAATGAGCAGTTCTTC.

This clone was seen only a few times. The chain is built from TRBV18 and TRBJ2-1, with 15 bases fitting TRBD2. CDR1 is KGHSH and CDR2 is LQKENI in the germline V gene. V lost 0 bases to trimming and J lost 1 base; unmatched junction nucleotides: 4. The CDR3 sequence is 19 residues long. The CDR3 DNA reads TGTGCCAGCTCACCACCAGGGACTAGCGGGAGGTTGTCCTACAATGAGCAGTTCTTC. Translating it yields CASSPPGTSGRLSYNEQFF.

This sequence joins TRBV27 and TRBJ2-2; no clear D gene. V was clipped by 5 bases and J by 4 bases, with 14 bases between them. CDR1 and CDR2 from the germline V gene are MNHEY and SMNVEV (reference sequence). CDR3 length equals 15 residues. The CDR3 DNA sequence: TGTGCCAGCAGTGACTGGGCCCCTGGCACCGGGGAGCTGTTTTTT. Translation gives CASSDWAPGTGELFF.

The chain combines TRBV7-3 with TRBJ2-5, with 8 bases identical to TRBD2. Germline values: CDR1 SGHTA, CDR2 FQGTGA. With 0 bases clipped from V and 0 bases from J, the junction kept 9 bases outside the gene matches. The CDR3 sequence is 18 residues long. The CDR3 is CASSLTPSSGWYQETQYF. In DNA form, the CDR3 reads TGTGCCAGCAGCTTAACCCCCTCTAGCGGGTGGTACCAAGAGACCCAGTACTTC.

This chain connects TRBV7-8 to TRBJ2-7; D may be TRBD1 or TRBD2 (5 bases each). Deletions cut 3 bases from V and 5 bases from J, with 8 bases between. The CDR3 extends over 12 amino acids. Germline V gene sequence: CDR1 SGHVS, CDR2 FQNEAQ. CDR3 DNA sequence: TGTGCCAGCAGCTTTGAGGGGAACGAGCAGTACTTC. It translates to CASSFEGNEQYF.

This clone was counted a single time. The rearrangement links TRBV6-5 to TRBJ1-3; D uncertain. V lost 4 bases, J lost 0 bases, and 10 bases lay in between. Germline V gives CDR1 MNHEY, CDR2 SVGAGI. The CDR3 length is 15 residues. The CDR3 DNA follows: TGTGCCAGCAGTTTGGACGGAAACTCTGGAAACACCATATATTTT. Its protein is CASSLDGNSGNTIYF.

The rearrangement uses TRBV6-1 and TRBJ2-5, with D possibly TRBD2 on 5 matching bases. The CDR3 is 15 residues long. Trimming pared 4 bases from V and 5 bases from J, leaving 17 bases between. CDR1 is MNHNS, CDR2 SASEGT, per germline. The CDR3 loop reads CASSGSGVGRETQYF. CDR3 DNA sequence: TGTGCCAGCAGTGGGTCCGGGGTCGGACGGGAGACCCAGTACTTC.

V usage is TRBV6-5 and J usage is TRBJ1-2; D ambiguous. The CDR3 is 14 residues long. CDR1 and CDR2 from the germline V gene are MNHEY and SVGAGI. V shed 0 bases and J shed 4 bases, with 9 bases lying between them. The CDR3 DNA follows: TGTGCCAGCAGTTACTCGGCTGCCACCTATGGCTACACCTTC. Translated: CASSYSAATYGYTF.

The chain combines TRBV5-4 with TRBJ2-5; TRBD1 agrees at 10 bases. J was trimmed by 4 bases and V by 3 bases; bases with no gene match: 3. This CDR3 has 14 amino acids. Germline V gives CDR1 SGHNT, CDR2 YYREEE (reference sequence). CDR3 amino acids: CASSSWTGGETQYF. CDR3 sequence (DNA): TGTGCCAGCAGCTCCTGGACAGGGGGAGAGACCCAGTACTTC. The whole variable domain, remainder taken from reference TRBV5-4 and TRBJ2-5, is ETGVTQSPTHLIKTRGQQVTLRCSSQSGHNTVSWYQQALGQGPQFIFQYYREEENGRGNFPPRFSGLQFPNYSSELNVNALELDDSALYLCASSSWTGGETQYFGPGTRLLVL.

This clone occurred once. The chain is built from TRBV5-1 and TRBJ2-5; D is unclear. V gave up 3 bases and J gave up 3 bases, with 12 bases separating them. CDR1 and CDR2 (germline): SGHRS, YFSETQ. The CDR3 contains 14 residues. The CDR3 sequence: CASSWPINEETQYF. CDR3 DNA: TGCGCCAGCAGCTGGCCGATCAACGAAGAGACCCAGTACTTC.

The gene calls are TRBV11-2 and TRBJ1-1, with a possible D match to TRBD1 (5 bases). Germline lookup yields CDR1 SGHAT and CDR2 FQNNGV. Trimming shortened V by 3 bases and J by 7 bases, and 21 bases separated the two germline ends. The CDR3 runs to 16 residues. CDR3 in DNA: TGTGCCAGCAGCTTCCGCCGGGACCCCCAAAGTGGTGAAGCTTTCTTT. This translates into CASSFRRDPQSGEAFF.

This clone is medium-sized by share. V gene TRBV14 combines with J gene TRBJ2-1, with D possibly TRBD2 on 5 matching bases. This CDR3 is built from 15 residues. Trimming removed 1 base from V and 4 bases from J, with 11 bases in between. Germline CDR1 reads SGHDN; CDR2 reads FVKESK. The CDR3 sequence: CASSQVGGHYNEQFF. For the CDR3, the DNA is TGTGCCAGCAGCCAAGTCGGCGGGCATTACAATGAGCAGTTCTTC. The whole variable domain, remainder taken from reference TRBV14 and TRBJ2-1, is EAGVTQFPSHSVIEKGQTVTLRCDPISGHDNLYWYRRVMGKEIKFLLHFVKESKQDESGMPNNRFLAERTGGTYSTLKVQPAELEDSGVYFCASSQVGGHYNEQFFGPGTRLTVL.